A single sample is the source of the 17 T cell receptor beta chains below, sequenced in a study of T cells in Graves' hyperthyroidism and ophthalmopathy. Amplified TCR beta CDR3 regions derived from RNA transcripts. Researchers ran a first-round RT-PCR on the TCR CDR3 using the HTBI primer set. A single record per CDR3 protein comes from TCRdb applying MiXCR to the multiplex PCR reads. The table has 400,000 to 600,000 distinct CDR3 sequences, roughly 20% seen once. Sequencing was carried out using blood. The receptors shown here come from a man aged 18 to 29 with Graves' hyperthyroidism.

The table lists this clonotype with many counts. V usage is TRBV5-1 and J usage is TRBJ1-1, with 11 bases lining up with TRBD1. With 3 bases clipped from V and 5 bases from J, the junction kept 3 bases outside the gene matches. The V gene's germline CDR1 is SGHRS and CDR2 YFSETQ. The CDR3 has 14 residues. CDR3 DNA sequence: TGCGCCAGCAGCTGGGACAGGGGGACGACTGAAGCTTTCTTT. It is translated as CASSWDRGTTEAFF.

There are many counts of this clonotype. The V and J genes are TRBV7-9 and TRBJ1-1; D is unclear. The germline V gene has CDR1 SEHNR and CDR2 FQNEAQ (reference sequence). Trimming pared 3 bases from V and 5 bases from J, leaving 13 bases between. This CDR3 is built from 14 residues. This CDR3 is CASSFALGGTEAFF. The CDR3 DNA sequence: TGTGCCAGCAGCTTCGCCTTAGGAGGGACTGAAGCTTTCTTT.

This clonotype was seen repeatedly, ten times or more. The chain has TRBV2 and TRBJ1-1; D might be TRBD1 (6 bases). V lost 6 bases to trimming and J lost 6 bases, with 17 bases between them. The CDR3 extends over 14 amino acids. The germline CDR1 and CDR2 sequences are SNHLY and FYNNEI. CDR3 sequence: CASSLDSRSAEAFF. Written as DNA, the CDR3 is TGTGCCAGCAGCCTGGACAGTAGGAGCGCTGAAGCTTTCTTT.

This clonotype was seen at least ten times. The V call is TRBV20-1, the J call TRBJ2-5; the D call may be TRBD1 or TRBD2 (5 bases each). Germline V gene lookup returns CDR1 DFQATT and CDR2 SNEGSKA (reference sequence). Deletions cut 0 bases from V and 7 bases from J, with 18 bases between. This CDR3 has 15 amino acids. The chain's CDR3 is CSARDGTGRGATQYF. The DNA for the CDR3 is TGCAGTGCTAGAGATGGAACGGGGCGAGGGGCGACCCAGTACTTC.

Ten or more counts support this clonotype. J is TRBJ1-1 and V is TRBV2; D remains unclear. CDR3 length: 13 amino acids. Trimming removed 10 bases at V and 2 bases at J, with 14 bases between. Germline loops: CDR1 SNHLY, CDR2 FYNNEI. The CDR3, as DNA: TGTGCCATGGAGGAAGCTGGCAACACTGAAGCTTTCTTT. This codes for CAMEEAGNTEAFF.

This clonotype was observed at least ten times. This sequence joins TRBV15 and TRBJ2-5; D not certain. Germline CDR1 and CDR2: LNHNV and YYDKDF (reference sequence). The V and J ends lost 0 bases and 3 bases respectively, with 8 bases between them. This CDR3 spans 14 amino acids. DNA for the CDR3: TGTGCCACCAGCAGAGATTGGAGTGAAGAGACCCAGTACTTC. Protein product: CATSRDWSEETQYF.

This clonotype was seen ten or more times. V is TRBV20-1 and J is TRBJ1-2; no reliable D call. This CDR3 is built from 13 residues. CDR1 DFQATT and CDR2 SNEGSKA come from the germline V gene (reference sequence). Trimming cost V 6 bases and J 3 bases, with 14 bases left between them. The CDR3 nucleotides read TGCAGTGCCCCACCGGAAAGGGACTATGGCTACACCTTC. Protein: CSAPPERDYGYTF.

The chain has TRBV2 and TRBJ2-7; tentative D call: TRBD2 (5 bases). This CDR3 contains 14 residues. V lost 6 bases to trimming and J lost 7 bases, with 19 bases between them. Per the germline V gene, CDR1 is SNHLY and CDR2 is FYNNEI. CDR3 in DNA: TGTGCCAGCAGGGCGCAGCGAGGGCACCTTGAGCAGTACTTC. It specifies CASRAQRGHLEQYF.

This clonotype was observed many times. The CDR3 spells CASKTGGNTGELFF. In DNA form, the CDR3 reads TGTGCCAGCAAGACAGGGGGTAACACCGGGGAGCTGTTTTTT. This chain links TRBV6-2 or TRBV6-3 with TRBJ2-2; 9 bases align to TRBD1. V was pared by 7 bases and J by 2 bases, with 2 bases of the junction left unmatched. The germline V gene has CDR1 MNHEY and CDR2 SVGEGT. This CDR3 comprises 14 residues.

V and J are TRBV5-1 and TRBJ1-3; D uncertain. Trimming took 0 bases from V and 5 from J, leaving 9 bases between them. Germline V gene sequence: CDR1 SGHRS, CDR2 YFSETQ. The CDR3 spans 14 residues. Written as DNA, the CDR3 is TGCGCCAGCAGCTTGGGTGAAGGGAGAAACACCATATATTTT. Residues: CASSLGEGRNTIYF.

CDR3 nucleotides: TGTGCCAGCAGCCAAGAGGCGACAGGGGGCTCCTACGAGCAGTACTTC. It is translated as CASSQEATGGSYEQYF. The chain has TRBV4-2 and TRBJ2-7; 9 bases are shared with TRBD1. The CDR3 runs 16 residues. V lost 0 bases and J lost 0; bases outside the gene matches: 3. Looked up from germline, CDR1 is LGHNA and CDR2 is YNFKEQ.

This rearrangement joins TRBV27 to TRBJ2-5, with D unclear. CDR3 size: 16 residues. Germline CDR1 MNHEY, CDR2 SMNVEV (reference sequence). Trimming removed 4 bases from V and 4 bases from J, with 19 bases in between. The CDR3 DNA reads TGTGCCAGCAGTTCTCCTTGGCAGGAACGGAGAGAGACCCAGTACTTC. It codes for CASSSPWQERRETQYF.

Ten or more counts support this clonotype. The chain has TRBV20-1 and TRBJ1-1; the D is unclear. CDR1 and CDR2 (germline): DFQATT, SNEGSKA (reference sequence). The CDR3 is 12 amino acids. Trimming left V 5 bases short and J 9 bases short, with 16 bases between. The CDR3 spells CSASTNPTKAFF. DNA for the CDR3: TGCAGTGCTTCGACGAACCCGACTAAAGCTTTCTTT.

The rearrangement links TRBV6-5 to TRBJ2-7; no definite D call. Germline CDR1 reads MNHEY; CDR2 reads SVGAGI. The V end was cut by 3 bases, the J end by 6 bases, with 9 bases between. This CDR3 contains 12 residues. The CDR3 nucleotides are TGTGCCAGCAGTTATTCAAGTTCCGAGCAGTACTTC. Encoded protein: CASSYSSSEQYF.

This clonotype was observed many times. The rearrangement joins TRBV7-9 to TRBJ1-2; D is unclear. Germline-derived CDR1 and CDR2 are SEHNR and FQNEAQ (reference sequence). The CDR3 covers 12 residues. Trimming left V 5 bases short and J 8 bases short, with 12 bases between. CDR3 protein: CASSIPAEGYTF. CDR3 bases: TGTGCCAGCAGCATACCTGCGGAAGGCTACACCTTC.

This clonotype was seen repeatedly, ten times or more. The chain joins TRBV28 to TRBJ2-4, with no clear D. The germline gives CDR1 MDHEN, CDR2 SYDVKM. This CDR3 region has 15 residues. The V and J ends lost 3 bases and 0 bases respectively, with 9 bases between them. The CDR3 region has the DNA TGTGCCAGCAGTTTCGGCAGTCTAGCCAAAAACATTCAGTACTTC. Its translation is CASSFGSLAKNIQYF.

The V call is TRBV4-1, the J call TRBJ2-7, with 7 bases lining up with TRBD2. The junction had 4 bases not matched to a gene; V was cut back by 1 base and J by 4 bases. This CDR3 region has 14 residues. Germline V CDR1 and CDR2: MGHRA, YSYEKL. For the CDR3, the DNA is TGCGCCAGCAGCCAAGTGGGGGGGGAATACGAGCAGTACTTC. It yields the protein CASSQVGGEYEQYF.